The 28 T cell receptor beta chains below were found in one sample sequenced in a study of control samples from healthy donors and cancer patients. Generated by immunoSEQ multiplex PCR, the TCRdb table keeps only in-frame clones and is missing some. The data contain 10,000 to 15,000 clones, approximately 90% of them seen just once; the ten biggest clones take up less than 3%. Sequenced input: formalin-fixed, paraffin-embedded tissue. Receptors originate from a male donor with melanoma.

This sequence joins TRBV7-3 and TRBJ1-2, with D hard to call. The germline gives CDR1 SGHTA, CDR2 FQGTGA. The V end was cut by 6 bases, the J end by 6 bases, with 2 bases between. CDR3 length: 9 residues. The CDR3: CASRDGYTF. CDR3 sequence (DNA): TGTGCCAGCAGGGATGGCTACACCTTC.

The V gene is TRBV6-1, the J gene TRBJ1-1; possibly TRBD1 for D (5 bases). Germline CDR1 and CDR2: MNHNS and SASEGT. The CDR3 has 17 residues. Deletions cut 1 base from V and 0 bases from J, with 15 bases between. DNA of the CDR3: TGTGCCAGCAGTGAAGGTAGAATCAGGGAAATGAACACTGAAGCTTTCTTT. Protein: CASSEGRIREMNTEAFF.

Written as DNA, the CDR3 is TGTGCCAGCAGTGCTCAAGGGCCAGTGACCCAGTACTTC. Translating gives CASSAQGPVTQYF. This rearrangement joins TRBV2 to TRBJ2-5; D remains ambiguous. Between the trimmed V and J ends, which lost 4 bases and 7 bases, there was a span of 13 bases. Germline V gene sequence: CDR1 SNHLY, CDR2 FYNNEI. CDR3 length: 13 residues.

The rearrangement links TRBV11-2 to TRBJ2-4; 10 nucleotides line up with TRBD2. Trimming took 1 base from V and 0 from J; bases not matched to a gene: 3. The CDR3 runs to 17 residues. Germline V lookup: CDR1 SGHAT, CDR2 FQNNGV. This CDR3 is CASSLGLAGLAKNIQYF. CDR3 bases: TGTGCCAGCAGCTTAGGACTAGCGGGCCTAGCCAAAAACATTCAGTACTTC.

This clone showed up just once. The rearrangement uses TRBV15 and TRBJ1-3, with 9 bases aligning to TRBD1. The CDR3 length is 15 residues. V lost 0 bases, J lost 7 bases, and 4 bases stayed unmatched. Germline lookup yields CDR1 LNHNV and CDR2 YYDKDF (reference sequence). The CDR3 sequence: CATSRDYGTGNTIYF. The CDR3 DNA reads as TGTGCCACCAGCAGAGATTACGGGACAGGGAACACCATATATTTT. Combining the CDR3 with reference TRBV15 and TRBJ1-3 gives the whole variable domain DAMVIQNPRYQVTQFGKPVTLSCSQTLNHNVMYWYQQKSSQAPKLLFHYYDKDFNNEADTPDNFQSRRPNTSFCFLDIRSPGLGDTAMYLCATSRDYGTGNTIYFGEGSWLTVV.

The chain is built from TRBV3-1 (or the pseudogene TRBV3-2) and TRBJ2-5; D is possibly TRBD2 (7 bases). Germline CDR1 LGHDT, CDR2 YNNKEL (reference sequence). The CDR3 has 15 residues. V lost 1 base and J lost 4, with 13 bases in between. CDR3 in DNA: TGTGCCAGCAGCCAAGGGGGGGGCGCATCAGAGACCCAGTACTTC. Amino acids: CASSQGGGASETQYF.

The chain is built from TRBV6-5 and TRBJ2-3, with 11 bases aligning to TRBD2. The CDR3 consists of 14 residues. V was clipped by 6 bases and J by 6 bases; unmatched bases: 5. Germline V gives CDR1 MNHEY, CDR2 SVGAGI. Here the CDR3 DNA reads TGTGCCAGCAGGGTAGCGGGAGGGCCGGATACGCAGTATTTT. This sequence encodes CASRVAGGPDTQYF.

The chain uses TRBV11-3 and TRBJ1-1, with unresolved D. Trimming cost V 0 bases and J 10 bases, with 9 bases left between them. The CDR3 has 12 amino acids. CDR1 is SGHNT, CDR2 YENEEA, per germline. CDR3 nucleotide sequence: TGTGCCAGCAGCTTAGACGATGGAACAGCTTTCTTT. Translated: CASSLDDGTAFF.

The rearrangement joins TRBV19 to TRBJ1-2; TRBD1 is a possible D gene (5 bases). Germline V gene data show CDR1 as LNHDA and CDR2 as SQIVND (reference sequence). This CDR3 is 14 amino acids long. Trimming removed 7 bases at V and 2 bases at J, with 14 bases between. The CDR3 DNA is TGTGCCAGTAAAAGGGACTTAGGGAACTATGGCTACACCTTC. It yields the protein CASKRDLGNYGYTF.

The V call is TRBV3-1 (or the pseudogene TRBV3-2), the J call TRBJ1-4; 8 bases are a match to TRBD1. The CDR3 is 16 amino acids. V lost 4 bases, J lost 5 bases, and 9 bases stayed unmatched. In germline, CDR1 is LGHDT, CDR2 YNNKEL (reference sequence). CDR3 DNA: TGTGCCAGCAGCCTTACAGGGGGTCAAGGGAATGAAAAACTGTTTTTT. Protein sequence: CASSLTGGQGNEKLFF.

The chain combines TRBV5-8 with TRBJ1-2; TRBD1 is a possible D gene (5 bases). Germline lookup yields CDR1 SGHTS and CDR2 YDEGEE. This CDR3 region has 15 residues. Trimming removed 4 bases at V and 2 bases at J, with 15 bases between. CDR3: CASSPPRGSNYGYTF. The CDR3 region has the DNA TGTGCCAGCAGCCCCCCTAGGGGATCGAACTATGGCTACACCTTC.

J is TRBJ1-5 and V is TRBV27; no clear D gene. The CDR3 contains 15 residues. Between the trimmed V and J ends, which lost 3 bases and 6 bases, there was a span of 15 bases. The germline gives CDR1 MNHEY, CDR2 SMNVEV (reference sequence). This CDR3 reads CASSFSGVDVQPQHF. The CDR3, as DNA: TGTGCCAGCAGTTTCAGTGGGGTCGACGTTCAGCCCCAGCATTTT.

The genes are TRBV4-1 and TRBJ2-1, with D possibly matching TRBD2 (5 bases). Germline CDR1 MGHRA, CDR2 YSYEKL. The V gene lost 3 bases and the J gene lost 4 bases, with 16 bases spanning the gap. This CDR3 spans 16 amino acids. The chain's CDR3 is CASSQGLATRYNEQFF. The CDR3 region has the DNA TGCGCCAGCAGCCAGGGCCTAGCTACGAGGTACAATGAGCAGTTCTTC.

This clone is a singleton in its sample. The chain employs TRBV27 and TRBJ1-1; TRBD1 matches at 10 bases. Trimming removed 1 base from V and 1 base from J; junction bases left unmatched: 3. There are 16 residues in the CDR3. The germline gives CDR1 MNHEY, CDR2 SMNVEV (reference sequence). CDR3 sequence: CASSLFGQGGNTEAFF. The CDR3 DNA reads as TGTGCCAGCAGTTTATTTGGACAGGGGGGGAACACTGAAGCTTTCTTT.

The chain links TRBV7-2 to TRBJ2-3; no clear D gene. CDR3 size: 15 residues. V lost 0 bases and J lost 6, with 13 bases in between. In germline, CDR1 is SGHTA, CDR2 FQGNSA. CDR3 protein: CASSLAGGRLDTQYF. CDR3 nucleotide sequence: TGTGCCAGCAGCTTAGCGGGCGGCCGCTTGGATACGCAGTATTTT.

V is TRBV2 and J is TRBJ1-6; 7 bases match TRBD1. The CDR3 is made up of 15 amino acids. The trim removed 5 bases at V and 5 bases at J, leaving 6 bases unmatched. Germline V gene sequence: CDR1 SNHLY, CDR2 FYNNEI. DNA for the CDR3: TGTGCCAGCAGTCTGACCGGGACAGATAATTCACCCCTCCACTTT. This gives the protein CASSLTGTDNSPLHF. The full variable domain, completed using reference TRBV2 and TRBJ1-6, is EPEVTQTPSHQVTQMGQEVILRCVPISNHLYFYWYRQILGQKVEFLVSFYNNEISEKSEIFDDQFSVERPDGSNFTLKIRSTKLEDSAMYFCASSLTGTDNSPLHFGNGTRLTVT.

V is TRBV4-2 and J is TRBJ1-4; D is perhaps TRBD1 (6 bases). V gave up 0 bases and J gave up 11 bases, with 19 bases separating them. Germline CDR1 reads LGHNA; CDR2 reads YNFKEQ. This CDR3 has 16 residues. The DNA of the CDR3 is TGTGCCAGCAGCCAAGATGCAGGGACAAGGTTGGCCAAACTGTTTTTT. It codes for CASSQDAGTRLAKLFF.

The chain couples TRBV5-1 to TRBJ1-3; D not certain. The CDR3 length is 15 residues. CDR1 and CDR2 from the germline V gene are SGHRS and YFSETQ. V lost 3 bases and J lost 0, with 10 bases in between. CDR3 bases: TGCGCCAGCAGCTCCGACCTTAGCTCTGGAAACACCATATATTTT. This gives the protein CASSSDLSSGNTIYF. Based on the CDR3 plus reference TRBV5-1 and TRBJ1-3, the full variable domain is KAGVTQTPRYLIKTRGQQVTLSCSPISGHRSVSWYQQTPGQGLQFLFEYFSETQRNKGNFPGRFSGRQFSNSRSEMNVSTLELGDSALYLCASSSDLSSGNTIYFGEGSWLTVV.

This clone is a singleton in its sample. The CDR3 loop reads CASSFPQGGRNTEAFF. CDR3 in DNA: TGTGCCAGTAGTTTCCCACAGGGGGGAAGGAACACTGAAGCTTTCTTT. V is TRBV19 and J is TRBJ1-1, with 8 bases identical to TRBD1. CDR3 length: 16 residues. Trimming removed 5 bases from V and 1 base from J; junction bases left unmatched: 9. CDR1 and CDR2 from the germline V gene are LNHDA and SQIVND (reference sequence).

V usage is TRBV9 and J usage is TRBJ1-1, with D unresolved. The ends were cut back, 8 bases at V and 0 bases at J, with 14 bases in the middle. Germline CDR1 and CDR2: SGDLS and YYNGEE. CDR3 size: 14 residues. DNA of the CDR3: TGTGCCAGAACACAGAGAAGGGTGAACACTGAAGCTTTCTTT. Amino acids: CARTQRRVNTEAFF.

CDR3 DNA sequence: TGTGCCAGCAGCCTACAGGCTAACACTGAAGCTTTCTTT. Translation gives CASSLQANTEAFF. The chain combines TRBV7-3 with TRBJ1-1, with D perhaps TRBD1 (5 bases). Germline CDR1 reads SGHTA; CDR2 reads FQGTGA. The CDR3 consists of 13 residues. V dropped 5 bases and J dropped 2 bases, with 9 bases sitting between them.

This clone was detected only a few times. The rearrangement joins TRBV2 to TRBJ2-7; the D gene is possibly TRBD1 (6 bases). The CDR3 is made up of 12 amino acids. Germline CDR1 and CDR2: SNHLY and FYNNEI. V gave up 7 bases and J gave up 6 bases, with 13 bases separating them. The CDR3: CASKQGLGEQYF. CDR3 coding DNA: TGTGCCAGCAAACAGGGCCTTGGCGAGCAGTACTTC.

This chain links TRBV29-1 with TRBJ2-7; 8 bases fit TRBD1. The CDR3 has 11 residues. Germline CDR1 reads SQVTM; CDR2 reads ANQGSEA. J gave up 10 bases and V 5 bases, and 7 bases lay outside the gene matches. CDR3: CSVTDREQQYF. CDR3 bases: TGCAGCGTTACGGACAGGGAGCAACAGTACTTC.

The chain carries TRBV27 and TRBJ1-1; 8 bases line up with TRBD1. Germline CDR1 is MNHEY and CDR2 is SMNVEV (reference sequence). J lost 12 bases, V lost 5 bases, and 11 bases had no gene match. The CDR3 is made up of 13 amino acids. For the CDR3, the DNA is TGTGCCAGCAGTGGAATGCGACAGGGGAGAACTTTCTTT. Amino acid sequence: CASSGMRQGRTFF.

The chain couples TRBV4-1 to TRBJ2-7; 8 positions match TRBD2. This CDR3 spans 14 amino acids. Germline V lookup: CDR1 MGHRA, CDR2 YSYEKL. V lost 4 bases, J lost 2 bases, and 4 bases stayed unmatched. DNA for the CDR3: TGCGCCAGCAGCCTTAGCGGGGACACCTACGAGCAGTACTTC. It encodes CASSLSGDTYEQYF.

The chain combines TRBV10-2 with TRBJ2-7; D perhaps matches TRBD1 (6 bases). V lost 6 bases and J lost 6, with 18 bases in between. The CDR3 is made up of 14 amino acids. In germline, CDR1 is WSHSY, CDR2 SAAADI. CDR3 sequence (DNA): TGCGCCAGCAGAGTGGACAGTGGCCTAGGCGAGCAGTACGTC. Amino acids: CASRVDSGLGEQYV.

This chain joins TRBV7-3 and TRBJ1-2; weak D call: TRBD1 (6 bases). Germline V gene sequence: CDR1 SGHTA, CDR2 FQGTGA. The ends were cut back, 5 bases at V and 4 bases at J, with 14 bases in the middle. The CDR3 has 14 residues. The CDR3 region has the DNA TGTGCCAGCAGCCCAGAGGGGGGTGCCTATGGCTACACCTTC. It encodes CASSPEGGAYGYTF.

The rearrangement links TRBV27 to TRBJ2-1; D is possibly TRBD1 (8 bases). Trimming left V 3 bases short and J 9 bases short, with 18 bases between. The CDR3 contains 15 residues. Germline CDR1 MNHEY, CDR2 SMNVEV (reference sequence). This CDR3 is CASSFSTTGGAEQFF. The CDR3 DNA is TGTGCCAGCAGTTTTTCGACCACAGGGGGGGCTGAGCAGTTCTTC.